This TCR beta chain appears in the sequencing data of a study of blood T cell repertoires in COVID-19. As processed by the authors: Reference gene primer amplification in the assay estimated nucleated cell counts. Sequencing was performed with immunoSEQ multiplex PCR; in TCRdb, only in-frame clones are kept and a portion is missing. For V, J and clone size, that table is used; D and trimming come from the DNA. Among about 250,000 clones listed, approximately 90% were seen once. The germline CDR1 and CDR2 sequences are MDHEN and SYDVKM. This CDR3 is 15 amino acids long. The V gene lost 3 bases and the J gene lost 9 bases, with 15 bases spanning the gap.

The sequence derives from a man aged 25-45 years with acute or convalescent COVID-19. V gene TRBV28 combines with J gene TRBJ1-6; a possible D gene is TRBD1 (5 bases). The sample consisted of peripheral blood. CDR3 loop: CASSLRQGVGSPLHF. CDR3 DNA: TGTGCCAGCAGTTTGCGGCAGGGTGTCGGTTCACCCCTCCACTTT.